Following are 22 T cell receptor beta chains from one sample sequenced in a study of persistence of HIV-infected CD4 T cells. No cognate antigen is known for these TCRs. This nonspecific control used anti-CD3/anti-CD28 bead stimulation of CD4+ T cells. CD4+ T cells upregulating both CD40 ligand and CD69 were sorted as responding cells. The immunoSEQ assay was version 4, run in survey mode. Libraries were prepared by immunoSEQ multiplex PCR; TCRdb keeps only in-frame clonotypes and omits some of them. This table holds roughly 43,000 clones, around 89% found once. Sample: CD4+ T cells sorted from PBMCs after approximately 19-hour stimulation, taken from a patient who received antiretroviral therapy. The receptors here all came from an adult man with HIV who was CMV-seropositive.

The chain combines TRBV6-5 with TRBJ2-3; the match to TRBD2 covers 12 bases. Per the germline V gene, CDR1 is MNHEY and CDR2 is SVGAGI. The CDR3 runs 15 residues. The V segment lost 6 bases and the J segment 1 base; nucleotides outside the gene matches: 2. CDR3 protein: CASSGTSGRTDTQYF. CDR3 DNA sequence: TGTGCCAGCAGCGGGACTAGCGGGCGCACAGATACGCAGTATTTT.

V usage is TRBV3-1 (or the pseudogene TRBV3-2) and J usage is TRBJ2-3, with 10 positions matching TRBD2. Germline lookup yields CDR1 LGHDT and CDR2 YNNKEL (reference sequence). Trimming at V came to 6 bases and at J to 4 bases, leaving 7 bases not matched to a gene. The CDR3 spans 15 residues. CDR3 in DNA: TGTGCCAGCAGTGGAGCGGGGGGGTTAGCAGATACGCAGTATTTT. It codes for CASSGAGGLADTQYF.

The chain combines TRBV3-1 (or the pseudogene TRBV3-2) with TRBJ1-2; D uncertain. V lost 0 bases, J lost 0 bases, and 11 bases lay in between. Germline CDR1 and CDR2: LGHDT and YNNKEL (reference sequence). CDR3 size: 16 residues. The CDR3 loop reads CASSQDHGFSNYGYTF. CDR3 bases: TGTGCCAGCAGCCAAGATCATGGCTTTTCTAACTATGGCTACACCTTC.

The chain carries TRBV6-5 and TRBJ1-5, with no clear D. The germline V gene has CDR1 MNHEY and CDR2 SVGAGI. The germline V and J ends were trimmed by 6 bases and 7 bases, with 16 bases remaining between them. The CDR3 totals 14 residues. CDR3 in DNA: TGTGCCAGCAGCTCCGAGGGCATAGGACAGCCCCAGCATTTT. This translates into CASSSEGIGQPQHF.

This CDR3 is CASSTQQGANYGYTF. CDR3 coding DNA: TGTGCCAGCAGTACCCAGCAGGGGGCCAACTATGGCTACACCTTC. The genes are TRBV27 and TRBJ1-2; 8 bases fit TRBD1. This CDR3 comprises 15 residues. The V gene end was trimmed by 5 bases and the J gene end by 2 bases; junction bases not matched to a gene: 7. Per germline, CDR1 MNHEY and CDR2 SMNVEV (reference sequence).

The chain carries TRBV30 and TRBJ1-3; D remains ambiguous. The V end lost 1 base, the J end lost 0 bases, and 4 bases lay between the germline ends. CDR3 length equals 13 residues. The germline gives CDR1 GTSNPN, CDR2 SVGIG (reference sequence). The CDR3 sequence: CAWSGPSGNTIYF. For the CDR3, the DNA is TGTGCCTGGAGTGGTCCCTCTGGAAACACCATATATTTT.

CDR3 in DNA: TGTGCCAGCAGCGACGCGGGCCTCTCCTACGAGCAGTACTTC. Its protein is CASSDAGLSYEQYF. This chain connects TRBV7-9 to TRBJ2-7, with D perhaps matching TRBD2 (5 bases). This CDR3 comprises 14 residues. V lost 5 bases and J lost 0, with 11 bases in between. CDR1 is SEHNR, CDR2 FQNEAQ, per germline (reference sequence).

This sequence joins TRBV18 and TRBJ2-1, with TRBD2 identical over 8 bases. The CDR3 consists of 14 residues. The germline gives CDR1 KGHSH, CDR2 LQKENI. V shed 9 bases and J 1 base; nucleotides not matched to a gene: 5. CDR3 DNA sequence: TGTGCCAGTCGAGGGACTAGATCCTACAATGAGCAGTTCTTC. This gives the protein CASRGTRSYNEQFF.

CDR3 sequence: CASGPGFYSNQPQHF. CDR3 DNA: TGTGCCAGCGGGCCAGGGTTTTATAGCAATCAGCCCCAGCATTTT. The chain links TRBV27 to TRBJ1-5; weak D call: TRBD1 (5 bases). Per the germline V gene, CDR1 is MNHEY and CDR2 is SMNVEV (reference sequence). The CDR3 runs to 15 residues. V was clipped by 8 bases and J by 0 bases, with 14 bases between them.

The rearrangement uses TRBV20-1 and TRBJ2-7, with 7 nucleotides matching TRBD2. Looked up from germline, CDR1 is DFQATT and CDR2 is SNEGSKA (reference sequence). The CDR3 contains 11 residues. The CDR3 sequence: CRPSGGNEQYF. The CDR3 DNA follows: TGCAGACCTAGCGGAGGCAACGAGCAGTACTTC.

The chain couples TRBV15 to TRBJ1-1; D gene ambiguous. CDR1 is LNHNV, CDR2 YYDKDF, per germline (reference sequence). This CDR3 is 13 amino acids long. V dropped 3 bases and J dropped 1 base, with 6 bases sitting between them. The CDR3 DNA is TGTGCCACCAGCAGGAAGGCGAACACTGAAGCTTTCTTT. Translating it yields CATSRKANTEAFF.

This chain joins TRBV6-5 and TRBJ1-5; 9 nucleotides agree with TRBD1. V lost 0 bases and J lost 5; bases outside the gene matches: 2. Per germline, CDR1 MNHEY and CDR2 SVGAGI. The CDR3 has 15 residues. DNA for the CDR3: TGTGCCAGCAGTTACTCTAACAGGGGGCATCAGCCCCAGCATTTT. Translation gives CASSYSNRGHQPQHF.

V and J are TRBV5-1 and TRBJ1-5; no reliable D call. The V and J ends lost 4 bases and 0 bases respectively, with 8 bases between them. Germline V gives CDR1 SGHRS, CDR2 YFSETQ. There are 14 residues in the CDR3. For the CDR3, the DNA is TGCGCCAGCAGCCCAGGAGATAGCAATCAGCCCCAGCATTTT. It translates to CASSPGDSNQPQHF.

V usage is TRBV6-1 and J usage is TRBJ1-5; D unclear. V was pared by 5 bases and J by 6 bases, with 11 bases between. CDR1 is MNHNS and CDR2 is SASEGT in the germline V gene. The CDR3 sequence is 13 residues long. CDR3 amino acids: CASSPPGFQPQHF. The CDR3 coding sequence is TGTGCCAGCAGTCCCCCGGGGTTTCAGCCCCAGCATTTT.

CDR3 coding DNA: TGCAGTGCTAGTGTACGGGGGCACACAGATACGCAGTATTTT. Amino acid sequence: CSASVRGHTDTQYF. The chain links TRBV20-1 to TRBJ2-3; D tentatively fits TRBD1 or TRBD2 (6 bases each). V was pared by 3 bases and J by 2 bases, with 12 bases between. Germline V gene data show CDR1 as DFQATT and CDR2 as SNEGSKA (reference sequence). The CDR3 is 14 amino acids.

This clone has a handful of counts. The V call is TRBV19, the J call TRBJ2-2; D is unclear. V lost 10 bases and J lost 1, with 13 bases in between. CDR1 is LNHDA, CDR2 SQIVND, per germline (reference sequence). This CDR3 comprises 14 residues. The CDR3 DNA reads as TGTGCCACCACTGGCCAGTGGAACACCGGGGAGCTGTTTTTT. Translation: CATTGQWNTGELFF.

This clone has just a few counts. This chain connects TRBV7-9 to TRBJ1-1; D gene uncertain. V lost 1 base and J 4 bases, leaving 10 bases between the germline ends. Germline V CDR1 and CDR2: SEHNR, FQNEAQ (reference sequence). The CDR3 is 14 amino acids. The CDR3 region is CASSLDGGGTEAFF. CDR3 nucleotides: TGTGCCAGCAGCTTAGATGGTGGCGGCACTGAAGCTTTCTTT. The variable domain in full, completed from reference TRBV7-9 and TRBJ1-1, reads DTGVSQNPRHKITKRGQNVTFRCDPISEHNRLYWYRQTLGQGPEFLTYFQNEAQLEKSRLLSDRFSAERPKGSFSTLEIQRTEQGDSAMYLCASSLDGGGTEAFFGQGTRLTVV.

This chain joins TRBV3-1 (or the pseudogene TRBV3-2) and TRBJ2-7, with 8 bases fitting TRBD1. The V segment lost 5 bases and the J segment 2 bases; nucleotides outside the gene matches: 8. The CDR3 length is 15 residues. Germline V gene sequence: CDR1 LGHDT, CDR2 YNNKEL (reference sequence). CDR3 DNA sequence: TGTGCCAGCAGCACCTCCGGGACAGGCGCCTACGAGCAGTACTTC. It yields the protein CASSTSGTGAYEQYF.

The V call is TRBV11-3, the J call TRBJ1-1; D is perhaps TRBD1 (5 bases). Trimming pared 5 bases from V and 7 bases from J, leaving 14 bases between. Germline V lookup: CDR1 SGHNT, CDR2 YENEEA. The CDR3 length is 13 residues. DNA of the CDR3: TGTGCCAGCAGCCGCCTTCGGGGGGGTGAAGCTTTCTTT. Protein: CASSRLRGGEAFF.

The chain couples TRBV10-2 to TRBJ1-6, with 7 bases matching TRBD1. This CDR3 has 14 amino acids. Germline V gene data show CDR1 as WSHSY and CDR2 as SAAADI. After removal of 4 bases from V and 7 bases from J, the junction contained 4 bases not matched to a gene. CDR3 sequence: CASSVLGGNSPLHF. In nucleotides, the CDR3 is TGCGCCAGCAGTGTGTTAGGGGGCAATTCACCCCTCCACTTT.

The count of this clone is one. V and J are TRBV5-1 and TRBJ2-3; the D gene is possibly TRBD2 (5 bases). CDR1 is SGHRS, CDR2 YFSETQ, per germline. The length of the CDR3 is 15 residues. Trimming pared 0 bases from V and 6 bases from J, leaving 14 bases between. CDR3 in amino acids: CASSLGERPRDTQYF. CDR3 DNA sequence: TGCGCCAGCAGCTTGGGTGAGCGGCCGAGGGATACGCAGTATTTT.

The rearrangement uses TRBV27 and TRBJ1-6, with TRBD1 matching over 7 bases. Germline V gene data show CDR1 as MNHEY and CDR2 as SMNVEV (reference sequence). CDR3 length: 15 amino acids. With 0 bases clipped from V and 9 bases from J, the junction kept 5 bases outside the gene matches. In DNA form, the CDR3 reads TGTGCCAGCAGTTTATCAGGGGGCAGACCTTCACCCCTCCACTTT. This sequence encodes CASSLSGGRPSPLHF.